The 11 T cell receptor beta chains below all came from one sample that was sequenced in a study of shared clonotypes between healthy human individuals. The protocol was immunoSEQ multiplex PCR, while the TCRdb copy is restricted to in-frame clones and leaves out a portion. The sample has about 1,500,000 clones, 96% seen once; the top ten hold over 1%. Sequenced material: naive CD4+ T cells sorted from blood. Documented subset: CD45RA+ positively selected. These receptors came from a man between 25 and 39 years old in good health.

This chain links TRBV12-5 with TRBJ2-2, with TRBD1 matching 9 bases. Germline V gene data show CDR1 as LGHNT and CDR2 as FRNRAP. The length of the CDR3 is 19 residues. With 0 bases clipped from V and 6 bases from J, the junction kept 14 bases outside the gene matches. The CDR3, as DNA: TGTGCTAGTGGTTTGGTACACGACAGGGGGTTGATGATTGCCGGGGAGCTGTTTTTT. It translates to CASGLVHDRGLMIAGELFF.

The chain carries TRBV10-3 and TRBJ2-6, with 7 bases lining up with TRBD1. Trimming took 6 bases from V and 2 from J; bases not matched to a gene: 1. This CDR3 comprises 14 residues. Germline V CDR1 and CDR2: ENHRY, SYGVKD. CDR3 in DNA: TGTGCCATCAGCGACAGGGCTGGGGCCAACGTCCTGACTTTC. Translation: CAISDRAGANVLTF.

With respect to this clone: The DNA is left out, because the CDR3 cannot be placed on it with certainty; the CDR3 is given as TCRdb lists it. The rearrangement joins TRBV18 to TRBJ1-1. The CDR3 sequence runs 15 residues, both termini included. CDR1 KGHSH and CDR2 LQKENI come from the germline V gene. The CDR3 protein is CASSSGRGFSTEAFF.

J is TRBJ1-5 and V is TRBV6-5; the D gene is possibly TRBD1 (6 bases). This CDR3 region has 15 residues. V was pared by 4 bases and J by 7 bases, with 17 bases between. The germline V gene encodes CDR1 MNHEY and CDR2 SVGAGI. The DNA for the CDR3 is TGTGCCAGCAGTTTATCCCAGGGGTCGGGGCAGCCCCAGCATTTT. Translating gives CASSLSQGSGQPQHF.

The rearrangement links TRBV5-6 to TRBJ1-4, with D hard to call. Germline-derived CDR1 and CDR2 are SGHDT and YYEEEE. The CDR3 runs to 15 residues. V lost 3 bases to trimming and J lost 4 bases, with 13 bases between them. The CDR3 sequence: CASSSLPGVNEKLFF. The DNA for the CDR3 is TGTGCCAGCAGCTCGCTACCCGGGGTTAATGAAAAACTGTTTTTT. Full variable domain (outside the CDR3, taken from reference TRBV5-6 and TRBJ1-4): DAGVTQSPTHLIKTRGQQVTLRCSPKSGHDTVSWYQQALGQGPQFIFQYYEEEERQRGNFPDRFSGHQFPNYSSELNVNALLLGDSALYLCASSSLPGVNEKLFFGSGTQLSVL.

As concerns this clone: This same CDR3 is encoded by further DNA sequences in the sample. The genes are TRBV6-5 and TRBJ2-6, with D perhaps assigned TRBD1 or TRBD2 (5 bases each). Trimming took off 6 bases at V and 4 bases at J, with 13 bases between the two ends. The CDR3 has 15 amino acids. CDR1 and CDR2 from the germline V gene are MNHEY and SVGAGI. CDR3 bases: TGTGCCAGCAGCCCGAGGGGAGCCGGGGCCAACGTCCTGACTTTC. Translated: CASSPRGAGANVLTF.

A remark on this clone: At the DNA level, this CDR3 is encoded by other sequences in the same sample as well. V and J are TRBV28 and TRBJ1-2; D is perhaps TRBD1 (5 bases). CDR1 MDHEN and CDR2 SYDVKM come from the germline V gene. The CDR3 has 12 amino acids. Trimming cost V 5 bases and J 4 bases, with 8 bases left between them. The DNA for the CDR3 is TGTGCCAGCAGTAGGGGTGCCTATGGCTACACCTTC. Translated, it gives CASSRGAYGYTF.

The V gene is TRBV19, the J gene TRBJ1-5; weak D call: TRBD1 (6 bases). CDR1 is LNHDA, CDR2 SQIVND, per germline (reference sequence). There are 13 residues in the CDR3. V lost 5 bases and J lost 6, with 11 bases in between. The CDR3 nucleotides read TGTGCCAGTAGTTCGGGGGGCCTTCAGCCCCAGCATTTT. Translating gives CASSSGGLQPQHF.

The chain links TRBV7-9 to TRBJ2-7; unclear D gene. V lost 5 bases and J 2 bases, leaving 25 bases between the germline ends. Germline V gene sequence: CDR1 SEHNR, CDR2 FQNEAQ (reference sequence). The CDR3 has 18 residues. The CDR3 loop reads CASSGDPGVTEKPYEQYF. For the CDR3, the DNA is TGTGCCAGCAGCGGGGATCCGGGCGTAACAGAAAAACCCTACGAGCAGTACTTC.

This chain connects TRBV15 to TRBJ1-1; possible D gene TRBD1, 5 bases. The CDR3 has 13 amino acids. Trimming pared 8 bases from V and 4 bases from J, leaving 14 bases between. Per the germline V gene, CDR1 is LNHNV and CDR2 is YYDKDF (reference sequence). The CDR3 loop is CATGLSQGTEAFF. The CDR3 coding sequence is TGTGCCACCGGGTTGTCTCAGGGCACTGAAGCTTTCTTT. The full variable domain, completed using reference TRBV15 and TRBJ1-1, is DAMVIQNPRYQVTQFGKPVTLSCSQTLNHNVMYWYQQKSSQAPKLLFHYYDKDFNNEADTPDNFQSRRPNTSFCFLDIRSPGLGDTAMYLCATGLSQGTEAFFGQGTRLTVV.

The CDR3 DNA reads TGTGCCAGCACTGGAGGGGGGCTAGAGAACACTGAAGCTTTCTTT. It specifies CASTGGGLENTEAFF. This chain uses TRBV6-1 with TRBJ1-1; D perhaps matches TRBD1 (6 bases). This CDR3 region has 15 residues. V was cut by 7 bases and J by 1 base, with 16 bases left in between. Germline assignment: CDR1 MNHNS and CDR2 SASEGT.